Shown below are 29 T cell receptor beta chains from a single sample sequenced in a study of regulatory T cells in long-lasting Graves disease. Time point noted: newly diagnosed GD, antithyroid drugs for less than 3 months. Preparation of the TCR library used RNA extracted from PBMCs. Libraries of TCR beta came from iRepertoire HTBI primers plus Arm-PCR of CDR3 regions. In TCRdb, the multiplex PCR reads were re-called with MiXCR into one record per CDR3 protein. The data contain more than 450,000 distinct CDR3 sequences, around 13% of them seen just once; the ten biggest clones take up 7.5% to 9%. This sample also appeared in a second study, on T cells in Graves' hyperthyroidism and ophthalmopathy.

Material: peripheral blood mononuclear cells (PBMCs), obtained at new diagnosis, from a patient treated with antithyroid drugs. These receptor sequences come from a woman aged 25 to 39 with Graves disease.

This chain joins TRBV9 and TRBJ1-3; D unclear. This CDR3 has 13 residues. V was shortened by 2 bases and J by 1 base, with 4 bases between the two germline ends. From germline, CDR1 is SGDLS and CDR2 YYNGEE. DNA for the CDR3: TGTGCCAGCAGCGTCGGATCTGGAAACACCATATATTTT. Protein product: CASSVGSGNTIYF.

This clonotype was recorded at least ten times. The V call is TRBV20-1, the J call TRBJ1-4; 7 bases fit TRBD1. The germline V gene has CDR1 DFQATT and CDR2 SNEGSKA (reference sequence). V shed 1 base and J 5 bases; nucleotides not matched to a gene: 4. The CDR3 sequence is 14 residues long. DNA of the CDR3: TGCAGTGCTAGAGGCCAGGGGGTGAATGAAAAACTGTTTTTT. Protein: CSARGQGVNEKLFF.

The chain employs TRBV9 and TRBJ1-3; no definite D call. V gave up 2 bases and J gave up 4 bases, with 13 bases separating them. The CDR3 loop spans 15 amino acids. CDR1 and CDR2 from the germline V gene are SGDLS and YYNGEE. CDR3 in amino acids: CASSVGQNIGNTIYF. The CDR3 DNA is TGTGCCAGCAGCGTTGGTCAGAATATAGGAAACACCATATATTTT. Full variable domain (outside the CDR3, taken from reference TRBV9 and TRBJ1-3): DSGVTQTPKHLITATGQRVTLRCSPRSGDLSVYWYQQSLDQGLQFLIQYYNGEERAKGNILERFSAQQFPDLHSELNLSSLELGDSALYFCASSVGQNIGNTIYFGEGSWLTVV.

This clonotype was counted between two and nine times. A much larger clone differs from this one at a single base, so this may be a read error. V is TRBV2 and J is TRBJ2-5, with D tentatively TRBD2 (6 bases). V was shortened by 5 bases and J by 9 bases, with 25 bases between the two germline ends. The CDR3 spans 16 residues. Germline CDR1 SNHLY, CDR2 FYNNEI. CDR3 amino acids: CASSTGRGSGEKAQYF. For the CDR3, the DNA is TGTGCCAGCAGTACGGGTCGGGGATCGGGAGAGAAGGCCCAGTACTTC.

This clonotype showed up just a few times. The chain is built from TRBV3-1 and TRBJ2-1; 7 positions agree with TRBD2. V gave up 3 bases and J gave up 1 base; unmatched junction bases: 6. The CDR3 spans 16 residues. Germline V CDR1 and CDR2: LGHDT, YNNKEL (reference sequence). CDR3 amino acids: CASSQASGDSYNEQFF. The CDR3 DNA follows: TGTGCCAGCAGCCAGGCGAGCGGGGATTCCTACAATGAGCAGTTCTTC.

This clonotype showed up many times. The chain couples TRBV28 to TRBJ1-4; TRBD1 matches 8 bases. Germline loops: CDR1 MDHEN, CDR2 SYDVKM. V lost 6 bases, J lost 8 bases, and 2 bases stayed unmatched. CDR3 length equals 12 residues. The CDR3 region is CASRNRGEKLFF. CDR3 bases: TGTGCCAGCAGGAACAGGGGGGAAAAACTGTTTTTT. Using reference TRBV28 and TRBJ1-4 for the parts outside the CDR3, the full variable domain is DVKVTQSSRYLVKRTGEKVFLECVQDMDHENMFWYRQDPGLGLRLIYFSYDVKMKEKGDIPEGYSVSREKKERFSLILESASTNQTSMYLCASRNRGEKLFFGSGTQLSVL.

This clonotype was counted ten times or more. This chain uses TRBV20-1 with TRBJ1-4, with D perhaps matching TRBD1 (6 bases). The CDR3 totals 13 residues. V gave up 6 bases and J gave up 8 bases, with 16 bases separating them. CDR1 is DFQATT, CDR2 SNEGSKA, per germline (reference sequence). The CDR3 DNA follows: TGCAGTGCCGCAGGGGCAGGGAGGGAAAAACTGTTTTTT. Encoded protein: CSAAGAGREKLFF.

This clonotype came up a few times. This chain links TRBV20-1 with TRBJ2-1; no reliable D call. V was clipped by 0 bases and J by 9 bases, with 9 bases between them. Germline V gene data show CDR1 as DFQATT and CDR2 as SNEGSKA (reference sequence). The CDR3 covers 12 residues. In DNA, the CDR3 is TGCAGTGCTAGAGATTATAGCCGTGAGCAGTTCTTC. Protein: CSARDYSREQFF.

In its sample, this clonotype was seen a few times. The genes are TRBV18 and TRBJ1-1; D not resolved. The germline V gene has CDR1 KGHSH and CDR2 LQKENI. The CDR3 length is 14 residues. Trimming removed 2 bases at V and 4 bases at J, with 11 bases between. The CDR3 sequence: CASSPRNPLTEAFF. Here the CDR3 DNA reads TGTGCCAGCTCACCAAGGAATCCACTCACTGAAGCTTTCTTT.

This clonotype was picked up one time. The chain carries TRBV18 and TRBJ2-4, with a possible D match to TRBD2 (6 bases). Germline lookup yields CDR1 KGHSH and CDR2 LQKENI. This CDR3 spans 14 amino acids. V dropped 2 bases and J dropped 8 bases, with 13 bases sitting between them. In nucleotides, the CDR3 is TGTGCCAGCTCACCAGCGGGGACTCGCGACATTCAGTACTTC. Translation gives CASSPAGTRDIQYF.

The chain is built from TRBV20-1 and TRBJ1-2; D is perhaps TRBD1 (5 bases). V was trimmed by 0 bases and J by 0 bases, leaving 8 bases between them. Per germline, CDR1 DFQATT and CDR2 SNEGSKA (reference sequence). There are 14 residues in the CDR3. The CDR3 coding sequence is TGCAGTGCTAGAGATGTGGGGGCTAACTATGGCTACACCTTC. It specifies CSARDVGANYGYTF.

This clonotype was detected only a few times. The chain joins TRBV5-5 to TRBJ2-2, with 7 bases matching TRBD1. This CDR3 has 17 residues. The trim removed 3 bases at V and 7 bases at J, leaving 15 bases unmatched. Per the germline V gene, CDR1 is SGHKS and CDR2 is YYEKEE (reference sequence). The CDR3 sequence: CASSSLPERGRNGELFF. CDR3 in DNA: TGTGCCAGCAGCTCCCTCCCGGAGAGGGGGCGAAACGGGGAGCTGTTTTTT. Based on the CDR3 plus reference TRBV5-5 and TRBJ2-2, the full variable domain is DAGVTQSPTHLIKTRGQQVTLRCSPISGHKSVSWYQQVLGQGPQFIFQYYEKEERGRGNFPDRFSARQFPNYSSELNVNALLLGDSALYLCASSSLPERGRNGELFFGEGSRLTVL.

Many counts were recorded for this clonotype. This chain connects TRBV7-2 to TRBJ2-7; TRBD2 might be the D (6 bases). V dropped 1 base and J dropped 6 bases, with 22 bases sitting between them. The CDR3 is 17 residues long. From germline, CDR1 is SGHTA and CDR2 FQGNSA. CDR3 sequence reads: CASSLESGEGGCCEQYF. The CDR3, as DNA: TGTGCCAGCAGCTTAGAATCCGGAGAAGGAGGGTGCTGCGAGCAGTACTTC.

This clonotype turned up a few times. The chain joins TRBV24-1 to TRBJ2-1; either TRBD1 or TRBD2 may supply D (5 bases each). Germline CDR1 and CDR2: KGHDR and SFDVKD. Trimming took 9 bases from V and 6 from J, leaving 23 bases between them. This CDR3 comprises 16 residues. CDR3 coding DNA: TGTGCCACCGGGATCGGGACGAGGGGCGTGAGCAATGAGCAGTTCTTC. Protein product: CATGIGTRGVSNEQFF.

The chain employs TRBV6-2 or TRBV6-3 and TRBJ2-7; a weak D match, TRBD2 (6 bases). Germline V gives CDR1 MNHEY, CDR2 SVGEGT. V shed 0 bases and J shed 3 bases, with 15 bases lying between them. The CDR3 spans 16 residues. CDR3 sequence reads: CASSYSYGTLVYEQYF. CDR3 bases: TGTGCCAGCAGTTACTCGTACGGGACTCTCGTCTACGAGCAGTACTTC.

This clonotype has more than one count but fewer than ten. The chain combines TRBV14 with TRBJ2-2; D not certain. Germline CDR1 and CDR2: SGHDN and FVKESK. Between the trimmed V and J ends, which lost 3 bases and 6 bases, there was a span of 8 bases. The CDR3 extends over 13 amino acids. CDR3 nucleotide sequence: TGTGCCAGCAGCCAGCTATTCGCCGGGGAGCTGTTTTTT. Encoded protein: CASSQLFAGELFF.

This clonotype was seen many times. CDR3 DNA sequence: TGTGCCAGCAGATCCACAGGGATGGCAAACTATGGCTACACCTTC. It encodes CASRSTGMANYGYTF. The V gene is TRBV12-3 or TRBV12-4, the J gene TRBJ1-2; the D gene is possibly TRBD1 (6 bases). V was cut by 6 bases and J by 2 bases, with 16 bases left in between. This CDR3 has 15 amino acids.

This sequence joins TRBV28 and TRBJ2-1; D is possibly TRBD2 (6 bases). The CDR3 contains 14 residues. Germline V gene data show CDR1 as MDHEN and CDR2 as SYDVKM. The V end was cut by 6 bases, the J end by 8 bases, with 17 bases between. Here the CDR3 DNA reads TGTGCCAGCAGCGGGACTCCCCTCCGAGATGAGCAGTTCTTC. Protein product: CASSGTPLRDEQFF.

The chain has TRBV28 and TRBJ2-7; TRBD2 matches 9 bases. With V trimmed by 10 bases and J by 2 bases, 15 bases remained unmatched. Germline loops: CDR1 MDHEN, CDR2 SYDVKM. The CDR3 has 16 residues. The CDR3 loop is CATLLRASGIPYEQYF. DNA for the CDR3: TGTGCCACCCTCCTTCGGGCTAGCGGGATTCCCTACGAGCAGTACTTC.

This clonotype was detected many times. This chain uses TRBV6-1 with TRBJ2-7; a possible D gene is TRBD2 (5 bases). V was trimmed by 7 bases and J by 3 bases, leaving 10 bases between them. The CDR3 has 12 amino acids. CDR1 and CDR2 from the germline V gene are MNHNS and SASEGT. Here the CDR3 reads CASTSRRYEQYF. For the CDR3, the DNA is TGTGCCAGCACTAGCCGGCGCTACGAGCAGTACTTC.

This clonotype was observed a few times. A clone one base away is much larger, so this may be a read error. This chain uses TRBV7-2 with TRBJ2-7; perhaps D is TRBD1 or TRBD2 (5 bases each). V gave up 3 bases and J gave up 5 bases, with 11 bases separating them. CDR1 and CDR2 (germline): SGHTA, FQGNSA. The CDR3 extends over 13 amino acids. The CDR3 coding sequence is TGTGCCAGCAGCTTGGGGGACGTACACGAGCAGTACTTC. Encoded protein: CASSLGDVHEQYF.

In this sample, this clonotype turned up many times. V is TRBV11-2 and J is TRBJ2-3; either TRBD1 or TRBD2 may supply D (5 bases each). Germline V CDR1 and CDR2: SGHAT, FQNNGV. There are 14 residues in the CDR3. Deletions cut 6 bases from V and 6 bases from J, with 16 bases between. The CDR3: CASRPAGTWDTQYF. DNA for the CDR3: TGTGCCAGCAGACCCGCCGGGACCTGGGATACGCAGTATTTT.

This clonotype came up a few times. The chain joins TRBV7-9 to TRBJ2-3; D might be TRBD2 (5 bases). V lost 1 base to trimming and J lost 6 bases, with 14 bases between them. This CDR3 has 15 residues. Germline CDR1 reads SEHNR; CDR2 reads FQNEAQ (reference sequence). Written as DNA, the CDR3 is TGTGCCAGCAGCTTAGTAGCTCTAGCAGCCGATACGCAGTATTTT. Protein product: CASSLVALAADTQYF.

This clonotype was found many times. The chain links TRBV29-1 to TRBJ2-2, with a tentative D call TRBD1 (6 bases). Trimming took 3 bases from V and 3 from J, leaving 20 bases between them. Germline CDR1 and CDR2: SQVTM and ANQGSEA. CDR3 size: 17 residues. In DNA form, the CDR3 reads TGCAGCGTTGATTCGGGGTTGGGGGCATCGTACACCGGGGAGCTGTTTTTT. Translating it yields CSVDSGLGASYTGELFF.

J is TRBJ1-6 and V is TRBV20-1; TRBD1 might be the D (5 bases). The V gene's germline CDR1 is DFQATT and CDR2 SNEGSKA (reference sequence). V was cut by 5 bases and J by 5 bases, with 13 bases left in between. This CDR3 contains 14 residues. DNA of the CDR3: TGCAGTGCTCGGGGGACGACAGATAATTCACCCCTCCACTTT. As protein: CSARGTTDNSPLHF.

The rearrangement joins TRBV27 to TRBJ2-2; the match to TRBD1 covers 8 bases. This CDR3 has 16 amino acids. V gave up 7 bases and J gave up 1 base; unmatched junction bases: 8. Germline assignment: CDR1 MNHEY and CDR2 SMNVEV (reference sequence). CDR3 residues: CASTSTGTGNTGELFF. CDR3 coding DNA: TGTGCCAGCACTAGTACCGGGACAGGGAACACCGGGGAGCTGTTTTTT.

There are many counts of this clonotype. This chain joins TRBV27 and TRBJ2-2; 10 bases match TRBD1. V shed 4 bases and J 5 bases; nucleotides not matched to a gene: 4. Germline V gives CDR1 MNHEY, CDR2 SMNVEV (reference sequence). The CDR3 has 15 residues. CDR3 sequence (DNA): TGTGCCAGCAGTTCTCCGGGACAGGGGACCGGGGAGCTGTTTTTT. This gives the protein CASSSPGQGTGELFF.

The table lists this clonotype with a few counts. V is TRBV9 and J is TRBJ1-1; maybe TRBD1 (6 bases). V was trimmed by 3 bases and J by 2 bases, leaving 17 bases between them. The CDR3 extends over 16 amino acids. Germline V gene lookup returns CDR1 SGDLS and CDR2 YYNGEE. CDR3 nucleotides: TGTGCCAGCAGCGACCTCCGTCAGGGACAAAACACTGAAGCTTTCTTT. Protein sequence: CASSDLRQGQNTEAFF. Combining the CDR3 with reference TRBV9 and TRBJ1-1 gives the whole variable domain DSGVTQTPKHLITATGQRVTLRCSPRSGDLSVYWYQQSLDQGLQFLIQYYNGEERAKGNILERFSAQQFPDLHSELNLSSLELGDSALYFCASSDLRQGQNTEAFFGQGTRLTVV.

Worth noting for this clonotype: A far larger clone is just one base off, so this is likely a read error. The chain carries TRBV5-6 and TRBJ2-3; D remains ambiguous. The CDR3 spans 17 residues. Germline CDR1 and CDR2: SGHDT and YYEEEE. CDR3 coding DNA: TGTGCCAGCAGTGAATTGGAAGACCCCCAGGCCACAGATACGCACTATTTT. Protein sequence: CASSELEDPQATDTHYF.